This T cell receptor (beta chain) appears in the sequencing data of a study of radiotherapy plus CTLA-4 blockade in lung cancer. Some clones are missing from TCRdb's copy, which holds only in-frame ones; the method was immunoSEQ multiplex PCR. The sample comprises about 28,000 clones, 65% to 80% of which are singletons, and 7.5% to 8% rests with the top ten. Each patient with chemo-refractory metastatic non-small-cell lung cancer was treated with focal radiation plus CTLA-4 blockade using ipilimumab. From germline, CDR1 is MDHEN and CDR2 SYDVKM. The CDR3 spans 17 residues. The trim removed 6 bases at V and 0 bases at J, leaving 12 bases unmatched.

The TCR sequence derives from a human donor with non-small cell lung cancer who had stable disease on radiotherapy plus ipilimumab. Sequences were derived from peripheral blood, sampled from a patient treated with radiotherapy plus ipilimumab. The chain combines TRBV28 with TRBJ2-3; 7 bases are shared with TRBD2. In DNA, the CDR3 is TGTGCCAGCAGCCCCGACTTCGGGCGGGGGAGCACAGATACGCAGTATTTT. Protein: CASSPDFGRGSTDTQYF.